This T cell receptor beta chain stems from a study of T cells in tuberculosis. Study results and limitations: Active tuberculosis patients had shorter CDR3-alpha; the beta difference was nonsignificant.

This clone was detected only once. The antigen remains undetermined. Assay: immunoSEQ multiplex PCR; the TCRdb copy retains only in-frame clones and omits some. The table lists about 30,000 clones, around 94% of them singletons. V dropped 0 bases and J dropped 1 base, with 18 bases sitting between them. The CDR3 runs to 18 residues. Germline lookup yields CDR1 MNHEY and CDR2 SMNVEV (reference sequence). The V call is TRBV27, the J call TRBJ1-1; D is uncertain. The source material was PBMCs. The receptor was isolated from a donor aged 10-29 years with latent tuberculosis or without tuberculosis infection. The CDR3 nucleotides read TGTGCCAGCAGTTTATCGGCGGGAGCGGCCTTGGGGAACACTGAAGCTTTCTTT. This sequence encodes CASSLSAGAALGNTEAFF.